The 31 T cell receptor beta chains listed next were all sequenced from one sample in a study of blood T cell repertoires in COVID-19. Repertoires were generated with immunoSEQ multiplex PCR, while TCRdb's copy carries only in-frame clones and drops some. Among 280,000 or so clones listed, 80% to 90% were seen once. The source material was PBMCs or T cells enriched from blood (not recorded which). These receptors originate from a young man who had recovered from COVID-19.

This chain connects TRBV3-1 (or the pseudogene TRBV3-2) to TRBJ1-6; no firm D call. V lost 4 bases, J lost 4 bases, and 11 bases lay in between. CDR1 LGHDT and CDR2 YNNKEL come from the germline V gene (reference sequence). This CDR3 is 15 amino acids long. CDR3 sequence reads: CASSPKNSYNSPLHF. The CDR3 DNA sequence: TGTGCCAGCAGCCCCAAGAACAGTTATAATTCACCCCTCCACTTT.

This chain connects TRBV30 to TRBJ2-3; D is undetermined. CDR1 is GTSNPN, CDR2 SVGIG, per germline (reference sequence). The ends were cut back, 0 bases at V and 6 bases at J, with 4 bases in the middle. The CDR3 consists of 11 residues. The CDR3, as DNA: TGTGCCTGGAGTGTACAGGATACGCAGTATTTT. It specifies CAWSVQDTQYF.

The chain couples TRBV10-3 to TRBJ2-5; 8 bases fit TRBD1. The CDR3 consists of 13 residues. V was clipped by 10 bases and J by 5 bases; unmatched bases: 9. Germline loops: CDR1 ENHRY, CDR2 SYGVKD. CDR3: CATDQGASETQYF. The CDR3 nucleotides read TGTGCCACAGACCAGGGGGCTTCTGAGACCCAGTACTTC.

This chain connects TRBV18 to TRBJ1-4, with no clear D. CDR1 is KGHSH and CDR2 is LQKENI in the germline V gene. The V end was cut by 3 bases, the J end by 7 bases, with 15 bases between. The CDR3 is 15 residues long. CDR3 sequence reads: CASSPRKQAGEKLFF. The CDR3 nucleotides are TGTGCCAGCTCACCCCGGAAACAAGCAGGTGAAAAACTGTTTTTT.

This chain uses TRBV7-2 with TRBJ2-1, with D unclear. The V gene's germline CDR1 is SGHTA and CDR2 FQGNSA. This CDR3 is 14 amino acids long. Trimming cost V 5 bases and J 1 base, with 9 bases left between them. CDR3 DNA: TGTGCCAGCAGCCTCCTTCTATCCTACAATGAGCAGTTCTTC. It specifies CASSLLLSYNEQFF.

J is TRBJ1-1 and V is TRBV10-3, with D possibly being TRBD1 (5 bases). In germline, CDR1 is ENHRY, CDR2 SYGVKD. The V and J ends lost 8 bases and 5 bases respectively, with 12 bases between them. The CDR3 is 12 amino acids. DNA for the CDR3: TGTGCCATCGCCCCGGGGGGGACTGAAGCTTTCTTT. Its protein product is CAIAPGGTEAFF.

The DNA of the CDR3 is TGTGCCAGCAGTGGAGATCCGGGACAGGATAATTCACCCCTCCACTTT. Translated: CASSGDPGQDNSPLHF. The rearrangement uses TRBV6-1 and TRBJ1-6; 8 positions agree with TRBD1. Germline V gene lookup returns CDR1 MNHNS and CDR2 SASEGT. Trimming took 4 bases from V and 5 from J; bases not matched to a gene: 7. CDR3 length equals 16 residues.

This clone was found once. J is TRBJ1-2 and V is TRBV4-2; D ambiguous. The CDR3 sequence is 12 residues long. The germline V and J ends were trimmed by 3 bases and 9 bases, with 11 bases remaining between them. Germline CDR1 and CDR2: LGHNA and YNFKEQ. CDR3 nucleotides: TGTGCCAGCAGCCAGGAGGCCGGGAGCTACACCTTC. It translates to CASSQEAGSYTF.

The chain joins TRBV5-1 to TRBJ2-3, with a possible D match to TRBD2 (7 bases). The CDR3 is 15 amino acids. Germline-derived CDR1 and CDR2 are SGHRS and YFSETQ. V lost 7 bases to trimming and J lost 1 base, with 16 bases between them. This CDR3 is CASRRAGAGTDTQYF. CDR3 sequence (DNA): TGCGCCAGCCGAAGGGCGGGGGCGGGCACAGATACGCAGTATTTT.

This clone was seen once. The genes are TRBV5-8 and TRBJ1-5, with TRBD1 identical over 8 bases. Germline CDR1 is SGHTS and CDR2 is YDEGEE. The junction had 4 bases not matched to a gene; V was cut back by 4 bases and J by 4 bases. The CDR3 is made up of 14 amino acids. The DNA for the CDR3 is TGTGCCAGCAGCCTACGGACAGGGAATCAGCCCCAGCATTTT. Protein product: CASSLRTGNQPQHF.

The V and J genes are TRBV4-3 and TRBJ2-7; 8 bases align to TRBD2. J gave up 2 bases and V 4 bases, and 10 bases lay outside the gene matches. The germline V gene has CDR1 LGHNA and CDR2 YSLEER. CDR3 length equals 16 residues. The CDR3 DNA follows: TGCGCCAGCAGCCCGGGAGGGGGTAGGGACCCCTACGAGCAGTACTTC. Encoded protein: CASSPGGGRDPYEQYF.

The chain links TRBV5-1 to TRBJ2-5, with 12 bases that match TRBD2. V was clipped by 9 bases and J by 1 base; unmatched bases: 7. The germline V gene has CDR1 SGHRS and CDR2 YFSETQ. This CDR3 region has 15 residues. The CDR3 is CATSGLAGSQETQYF. CDR3 sequence (DNA): TGCGCCACCTCGGGACTAGCGGGCTCCCAAGAGACCCAGTACTTC.

The chain joins TRBV11-2 to TRBJ2-7; 10 nucleotides align to TRBD2. CDR1 is SGHAT, CDR2 FQNNGV, per germline. With V trimmed by 4 bases and J by 0 bases, 3 bases remained unmatched. This CDR3 is built from 15 residues. The DNA of the CDR3 is TGTGCCAGCAGCTCCACTAGCGGGGTCTCCTACGAGCAGTACTTC. It translates to CASSSTSGVSYEQYF.

The V call is TRBV9, the J call TRBJ1-2; 8 bases fit TRBD1. Germline assignment: CDR1 SGDLS and CDR2 YYNGEE. V shed 3 bases, J shed 8 bases, and the junction held 6 bases outside the gene matches. The CDR3 contains 13 residues. The DNA for the CDR3 is TGTGCCAGCAGCGCCGGGACAGGTGGGGGCTACACCTTC. Translating it yields CASSAGTGGGYTF.

This clone showed up just a few times. The chain carries TRBV5-4 and TRBJ2-5; D remains unclear. Trimming left V 0 bases short and J 2 bases short, with 5 bases between. Germline V gives CDR1 SGHNT, CDR2 YYREEE (reference sequence). The CDR3 spans 13 residues. CDR3 sequence: CASSLDRQETQYF. The CDR3, as DNA: TGTGCCAGCAGCTTGGACAGACAAGAGACCCAGTACTTC.

The rearrangement links TRBV3-1 (or the pseudogene TRBV3-2) to TRBJ2-2, with 8 bases fitting TRBD1. The CDR3 runs to 17 residues. Germline lookup yields CDR1 LGHDT and CDR2 YNNKEL (reference sequence). Unmatched junction bases numbered 10, after V lost 1 base and J lost 6 bases. This chain's CDR3 is CASSQAQGVGSSGELFF. For the CDR3, the DNA is TGTGCCAGCAGCCAAGCACAGGGGGTTGGTTCGTCCGGGGAGCTGTTTTTT.

This clone was observed a handful of times. J is TRBJ1-1 and V is TRBV19; a possible D gene is TRBD1 (6 bases). From germline, CDR1 is LNHDA and CDR2 SQIVND (reference sequence). The CDR3 consists of 16 residues. Trimming took off 8 bases at V and 0 bases at J, with 19 bases between the two ends. The CDR3 DNA follows: TGTGCCAGTCTCCAAAGGGGGGGGCGGGTGAACACTGAAGCTTTCTTT. Its protein is CASLQRGGRVNTEAFF. The full variable domain, its missing parts supplied by reference TRBV19 and TRBJ1-1, is DGGITQSPKYLFRKEGQNVTLSCEQNLNHDAMYWYRQDPGQGLRLIYYSQIVNDFQKGDIAEGYSVSREKKESFPLTVTSAQKNPTAFYLCASLQRGGRVNTEAFFGQGTRLTVV.

This clone was seen just once. The V and J genes are TRBV5-6 and TRBJ2-3, with TRBD2 matching over 7 bases. CDR1 is SGHDT and CDR2 is YYEEEE in the germline V gene. This CDR3 is built from 15 residues. The ends lost 4 bases at V and 2 bases at J; junction bases unmatched: 7. Here the CDR3 reads CASSPGLVATDTQYF. DNA of the CDR3: TGTGCCAGCAGCCCCGGACTAGTAGCCACAGATACGCAGTATTTT.

The chain recombines TRBV15 with TRBJ2-7; 9 bases are shared with TRBD1. In germline, CDR1 is LNHNV, CDR2 YYDKDF (reference sequence). The trim removed 4 bases at V and 2 bases at J, leaving 12 bases unmatched. CDR3 length: 17 residues. The CDR3 nucleotides are TGTGCCACCAGCACACTAAACAGGGGGCTTACCCCCTACGAGCAGTACTTC. It specifies CATSTLNRGLTPYEQYF.

This clone was counted a few times. The chain uses TRBV10-2 and TRBJ1-5; D ambiguous. CDR3 length: 13 amino acids. The germline gives CDR1 WSHSY, CDR2 SAAADI. Between the trimmed V and J ends, which lost 2 bases and 4 bases, there was a span of 6 bases. CDR3 bases: TGCGCCAGCAGTGAGGTTCTAAATCAGCCCCAGCATTTT. Its translation: CASSEVLNQPQHF.

The chain carries TRBV6-5 and TRBJ1-1; D is perhaps TRBD1 (6 bases). The germline V and J ends were trimmed by 6 bases and 4 bases, with 12 bases remaining between them. The CDR3 loop spans 13 amino acids. Germline lookup yields CDR1 MNHEY and CDR2 SVGAGI. CDR3 nucleotide sequence: TGTGCCAGCAGCAAGGGGGTAACCACTGAAGCTTTCTTT. Translation gives CASSKGVTTEAFF.

The V call is TRBV30, the J call TRBJ1-1; maybe TRBD1 (6 bases). V lost 2 bases and J 6 bases, leaving 16 bases between the germline ends. Germline V gene lookup returns CDR1 GTSNPN and CDR2 SVGIG (reference sequence). The CDR3 is 14 residues long. DNA for the CDR3: TGTGCCTGGAGTTTCAGGGGACCATATTCTGAAGCTTTCTTT. Translation gives CAWSFRGPYSEAFF.

A word on this clone: This CDR3 is also generated by other DNA sequences in the sample. V usage is TRBV14 and J usage is TRBJ2-7, with D perhaps TRBD2 (6 bases). Germline V gene sequence: CDR1 SGHDN, CDR2 FVKESK. The V gene lost 2 bases and the J gene lost 0 bases, with 11 bases spanning the gap. The CDR3 covers 15 residues. The CDR3 DNA follows: TGTGCCAGCAGCCAACCCGGGACTGCCTCCTACGAGCAGTACTTC. This translates into CASSQPGTASYEQYF.

The chain uses TRBV6-5 and TRBJ1-3; D unclear. Looked up from germline, CDR1 is MNHEY and CDR2 is SVGAGI. Trimming took off 0 bases at V and 4 bases at J, with 7 bases between the two ends. The CDR3 runs 14 residues. CDR3 DNA sequence: TGTGCCAGCAGTTACTCGACACAGGGAAACACCATATATTTT. It codes for CASSYSTQGNTIYF.

The V and J genes are TRBV19 and TRBJ1-5; 7 nucleotides agree with TRBD1. The CDR3 has 14 residues. From germline, CDR1 is LNHDA and CDR2 SQIVND (reference sequence). Trimming removed 8 bases from V and 0 bases from J; junction bases left unmatched: 4. This CDR3 is CASRTGNSNQPQHF. As DNA, the CDR3 is TGTGCCAGTCGGACAGGAAATAGCAATCAGCCCCAGCATTTT.

The CDR3 coding sequence is TGTGCCAGCAACCTTGGAGGGAGGAACACTGAAGCTTTCTTT. This translates into CASNLGGRNTEAFF. The chain couples TRBV6-6 to TRBJ1-1; D unresolved. Germline loops: CDR1 MNHNY, CDR2 SVGAGI (reference sequence). The CDR3 totals 14 residues. V was shortened by 7 bases and J by 1 base, with 13 bases between the two germline ends.

V and J are TRBV10-3 and TRBJ1-1; D is possibly TRBD1 (5 bases). This CDR3 spans 15 amino acids. V was shortened by 5 bases and J by 1 base, with 14 bases between the two germline ends. Germline V gives CDR1 ENHRY, CDR2 SYGVKD. This chain's CDR3 is CAISRQSTENTEAFF. The CDR3, as DNA: TGTGCCATCAGTCGACAGTCAACCGAGAACACTGAAGCTTTCTTT.

J is TRBJ1-6 and V is TRBV6-1, with 7 positions matching TRBD1. Trimming cost V 2 bases and J 0 bases; bases outside gene matches: 19. CDR1 and CDR2 (germline): MNHNS, SASEGT. The CDR3 has 22 amino acids. CDR3 DNA: TGTGCCAGCAGTGAAAGCTTTGTGGGGACAGCAACCTCCTTCTCCTATAATTCACCCCTCCACTTT. Its protein product is CASSESFVGTATSFSYNSPLHF.

The J gene is TRBJ1-4, the V gene TRBV6-5; D perhaps matches TRBD1 (5 bases). The germline gives CDR1 MNHEY, CDR2 SVGAGI. There are 13 residues in the CDR3. V gave up 3 bases and J gave up 14 bases, with 16 bases separating them. The DNA of the CDR3 is TGTGCCAGCAGTTATTGGGACTCCGCTGGCCTGTTTTTT. It yields the protein CASSYWDSAGLFF.

CDR3 residues: CASSSGTGGGTEAFF. The DNA of the CDR3 is TGTGCCAGCAGTTCCGGAACGGGGGGTGGCACTGAAGCTTTCTTT. J is TRBJ1-1 and V is TRBV6-5, with TRBD1 as a possible D gene (5 bases). The CDR3 is 15 amino acids. Trimming took 4 bases from V and 4 from J, leaving 16 bases between them. Germline CDR1 is MNHEY and CDR2 is SVGAGI.

CDR3 in amino acids: CASSPGGWLNYGYTF. CDR3 bases: TGTGCCAGCAGCCCCGGCGGGTGGCTTAACTATGGCTACACCTTC. The rearrangement links TRBV3-1 (or the pseudogene TRBV3-2) to TRBJ1-2; D is ambiguous. Trimming left V 4 bases short and J 1 base short, with 13 bases between. CDR3 length equals 15 residues. Per the germline V gene, CDR1 is LGHDT and CDR2 is YNNKEL (reference sequence).